This T cell receptor (beta chain) was recorded in a study of beta chain features in type 1 diabetes. Turning to the study itself: Age, gender, cell numbers and subset yield matched between patients and controls.

Sorting gave populations that all exceeded 98% purity. Every bit of the isolated RNA underwent reverse transcription, so sequencing read expressed TCRB transcripts. Generated by immunoSEQ multiplex PCR, the TCRdb table keeps only in-frame clones and is missing some. The sample has more than 300,000 clones; over 9% are singletons. CDR1 and CDR2 (germline): SGHNT, YENEEA. This CDR3 is 14 amino acids long. V lost 4 bases, J lost 5 bases, and 14 bases lay in between. For this clone: Antigen specificity is unknown.

General study findings and limits: Type 1 diabetes patients had moderately but significantly shorter TCRB CDR3s in all four CD4+ subsets.

The chain combines TRBV11-3 with TRBJ1-1; D may be TRBD1 (5 bases). The receptor comes from a man aged 30 to 45 with type 1 diabetes. The sequenced material came from central memory CD4+ T cells from blood. This CDR3 reads CASSSGRGGTEAFF. As DNA, the CDR3 is TGTGCCAGCAGCTCTGGGCGTGGGGGGACTGAAGCTTTCTTT.